Listed below are T cell receptor beta chains from one sample, sequenced in a study of cytomegalovirus exposure and HLA in healthy donors. Profiled with immunoSEQ multiplex PCR; TCRdb holds only in-frame clones, not every one. The sample shows 70,000 to 80,000 clones, nearly 95% of them seen only once. Sequenced material: PBMCs. The receptors stem from a woman in her late teens or twenties in good health and CMV-seronegative. The CDR3 runs from the conserved cysteine through the conserved F or W. A D gene is named only where the DNA matches it firmly. Only some rows state a clone size, as once, few, many or a class for expanded clones.

v_gene: TRBV19
j_gene: TRBJ2-3
abundance: .
d_gene: TRBD2
len: 15
CDR3nt: TGTGCCAGTAGTGCCGGACTAGCGGGAGTGGATACGCAGTATTTT
CDR3aa: CASSAGLAGVDTQYF

v_gene: TRBV5-1
j_gene: TRBJ2-3
abundance: .
d_gene: .
len: 12
CDR3nt: TGCGCCAGCAGGAGTATGTCAGATACGCAGTATTTT
CDR3aa: CASRSMSDTQYF

v_gene: TRBV2
j_gene: TRBJ2-5
abundance: .
d_gene: .
len: 11
CDR3nt: TGTGCCAGCAGGACTATGGGGACCCAGTACTTC
CDR3aa: CASRTMGTQYF

v_gene: TRBV27
j_gene: TRBJ2-3
abundance: .
d_gene: TRBD2
len: 17
CDR3nt: TGTGCCAGCAGTTGGGGGTTAGCGGGAGACCGCACAGATACGCAGTATTTT
CDR3aa: CASSWGLAGDRTDTQYF

v_gene: TRBV6-5
j_gene: TRBJ1-2
abundance: .
d_gene: .
len: 13
CDR3nt: TGTGCCAGCCGAACACCGGCGGGGAATGGCTACACCTTC
CDR3aa: CASRTPAGNGYTF

v_gene: TRBV7-9
j_gene: TRBJ1-6
abundance: once
d_gene: TRBD1
len: 15
CDR3nt: TGTGCCAGCAGCTTGTGGGACAGTACAGTTTTACCCCTCCACTTT
CDR3aa: CASSLWDSTVLPLHF

v_gene: TRBV19
j_gene: TRBJ2-1
abundance: .
d_gene: TRBD2
len: 13
CDR3nt: TGTGCCAGTAGTATAGAGGGAGGGAATGAGCAGTTCTTC
CDR3aa: CASSIEGGNEQFF

v_gene: TRBV12-5
j_gene: TRBJ2-5
abundance: .
d_gene: TRBD1
len: 17
CDR3nt: TGTGCTAGTGGTTTTCTGGACAGGGGGTGGGTCCAAGAGACCCAGTACTTC
CDR3aa: CASGFLDRGWVQETQYF

v_gene: TRBV7-9
j_gene: TRBJ1-1
abundance: .
d_gene: .
len: 13
CDR3nt: TGTGCCAGCACCCCGACGCGGGAGACTGAAGCTTTCTTT
CDR3aa: CASTPTRETEAFF

v_gene: TRBV7-6
j_gene: TRBJ2-2
abundance: .
d_gene: TRBD1
len: 16
CDR3nt: TGTGCCAGCAGCTTAGTGAGGACAGGGGACACCGGGGAGCTGTTTTTT
CDR3aa: CASSLVRTGDTGELFF

v_gene: TRBV7-9
j_gene: TRBJ1-6
abundance: .
d_gene: .
len: 15
CDR3nt: TGTGCCAGCAGCAGCACCCAATCCCAAAATTCACCCCTCCACTTT
CDR3aa: CASSSTQSQNSPLHF

v_gene: TRBV30
j_gene: TRBJ2-7
abundance: .
d_gene: TRBD2
len: 17
CDR3nt: TGTGCCTGGAGCTCGGGACTAGCGGGAGGATACTCCTACGAGCAGTACTTC
CDR3aa: CAWSSGLAGGYSYEQYF

v_gene: TRBV28
j_gene: TRBJ2-7
abundance: .
d_gene: TRBD2
len: 16
CDR3nt: TGTGCCAGCAGTTTGAGAGCGGGAGGGCTAGTTCGCGAGCAGTACTTC
CDR3aa: CASSLRAGGLVREQYF

v_gene: TRBV11-1
j_gene: TRBJ2-4
abundance: .
d_gene: .
len: 15
CDR3nt: TGTGCCAGCAGCTTAACAGGGATTCAGCCGAACATTCAGTACTTC
CDR3aa: CASSLTGIQPNIQYF

v_gene: TRBV6-1
j_gene: TRBJ2-3
abundance: .
d_gene: .
len: 13
CDR3nt: TGTGCCAGCAGTGAATCGGGCAGCCAGGACAAGAATTTT
CDR3aa: CASSESGSQDKNF

v_gene: TRBV6-5
j_gene: TRBJ1-1
abundance: .
d_gene: .
len: 11
CDR3nt: TGTGCCAGCAGAACAAACACTGAAGCTTTCTTT
CDR3aa: CASRTNTEAFF

v_gene: TRBV7-2
j_gene: TRBJ2-2
abundance: .
d_gene: TRBD2
len: 18
CDR3nt: TGTGCCAGCAGCCCTGCGACTAGCGGGGGCAGATACACCGGGGAGCTGTTTTTT
CDR3aa: CASSPATSGGRYTGELFF

v_gene: TRBV27
j_gene: TRBJ2-1
abundance: .
d_gene: .
len: 16
CDR3nt: TGTGCCAGCAGTTTCGCTCAGGTGCCCCTCTACAATGAGCAGTTCTTC
CDR3aa: CASSFAQVPLYNEQFF

v_gene: TRBV5-8
j_gene: TRBJ2-2
abundance: .
d_gene: TRBD2
len: 18
CDR3nt: TGTGCCAGCAGCTCCGGATGGACTAGCGGGGGCATAACCGGGGAGCTGTTTTTT
CDR3aa: CASSSGWTSGGITGELFF

v_gene: TRBV2
j_gene: TRBJ1-1
abundance: .
d_gene: .
len: 13
CDR3nt: TGTGCCAGCAGTGTCGAGAGAGCCACTGAAGCTTTCTTT
CDR3aa: CASSVERATEAFF

v_gene: TRBV27
j_gene: TRBJ2-7
abundance: .
d_gene: TRBD1
len: 15
CDR3nt: TGTGCCAGCAGAGGGACAGGGGGCCAGCCCTACGAGCAGTACTTC
CDR3aa: CASRGTGGQPYEQYF

v_gene: TRBV10-3
j_gene: TRBJ1-4
abundance: .
d_gene: TRBD1
len: 15
CDR3nt: TGTGCCATCAGTGAGTCAGGGACAGGGAATGAAAAACTGTTTTTT
CDR3aa: CAISESGTGNEKLFF